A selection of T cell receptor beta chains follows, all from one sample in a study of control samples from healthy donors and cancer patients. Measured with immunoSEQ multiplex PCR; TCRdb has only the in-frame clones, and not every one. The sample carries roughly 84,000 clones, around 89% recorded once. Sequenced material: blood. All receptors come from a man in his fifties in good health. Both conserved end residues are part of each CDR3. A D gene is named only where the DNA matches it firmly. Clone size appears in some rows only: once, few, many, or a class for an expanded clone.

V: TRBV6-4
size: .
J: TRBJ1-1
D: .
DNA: TGTGCCAGCAGTGACTCGACTCGCCAGAGCGCTTTCTTT
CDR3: CASSDSTRQSAFF

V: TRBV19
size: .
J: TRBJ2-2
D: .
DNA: TGTGCCAGTACCCGGACAGAGATCGTCGGGGAGCTGTTTTTT
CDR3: CASTRTEIVGELFF

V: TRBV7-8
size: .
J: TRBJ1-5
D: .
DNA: TGTGCCAGCAGCTTAGGGTCTCTCGGGATCAATCAGCCCCAGCATTTT
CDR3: CASSLGSLGINQPQHF

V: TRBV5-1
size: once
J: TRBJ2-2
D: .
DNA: TGCGCCAGCAGCTTGTCTGTGGGAAACGGGGAGCTGTTTTTT
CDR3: CASSLSVGNGELFF

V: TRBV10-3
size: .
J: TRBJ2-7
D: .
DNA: TGTGCCATCAGGGGAGACCGGGACTCCTACGAGCAGTACTTC
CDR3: CAIRGDRDSYEQYF

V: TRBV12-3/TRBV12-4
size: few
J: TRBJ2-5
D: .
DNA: TGTGCCAGCAGTGAGGGGGTATTAGAGACCCAGTACTTC
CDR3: CASSEGVLETQYF

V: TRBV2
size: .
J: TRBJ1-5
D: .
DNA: TGTGCCAGCAGCAACGAAAAGACAGGAAATCAGCCCCAGCATTTT
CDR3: CASSNEKTGNQPQHF

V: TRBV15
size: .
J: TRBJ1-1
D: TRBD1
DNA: TGTGCCACCAGGCGGGACAGGGGTTCCACTGAAGCTTTCTTT
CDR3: CATRRDRGSTEAFF

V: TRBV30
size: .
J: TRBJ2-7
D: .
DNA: TGTGCCTGGGATAGAGGTACCTCCTACGAGCAGTACTTC
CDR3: CAWDRGTSYEQYF

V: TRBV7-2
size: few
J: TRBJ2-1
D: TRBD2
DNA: TGTGCCAGCAGCTTAGTCCCAGCGGGGTCCTACAATGAGCAGTTCTTC
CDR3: CASSLVPAGSYNEQFF

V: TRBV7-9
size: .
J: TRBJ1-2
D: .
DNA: TGTGCCAGCAGCTTAGCGGGGAGCTATGGCTACACCTTC
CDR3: CASSLAGSYGYTF

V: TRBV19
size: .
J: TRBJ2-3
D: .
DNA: TGTGCCAGTAGTCCCCAGTTTAGCACAGATACGCAGTATTTT
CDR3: CASSPQFSTDTQYF

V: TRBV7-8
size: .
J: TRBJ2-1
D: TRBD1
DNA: TGTGCCAGCAGCTCCCCCGGGACAGGGTCCAATGAGCAGTTCTTC
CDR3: CASSSPGTGSNEQFF

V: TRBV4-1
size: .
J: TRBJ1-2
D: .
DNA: TGCGCCAGCAGCGAAGCGCCAAGAACTAACTATGGCTACACCTTC
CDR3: CASSEAPRTNYGYTF